The 23 T cell receptor beta chains listed next were all sequenced from one sample in a study of shared clonotypes between healthy human individuals. Method: immunoSEQ multiplex PCR; TCRdb's copy keeps in-frame clones and lacks some. The sample carries about 1 million clones, around 74% recorded once. The specimen was memory CD4+ T cells sorted from blood. As to subset: CD45RA-negative fraction. These receptors originate from a man aged 18 to 30 in good health.

V usage is TRBV29-1 and J usage is TRBJ2-1, with 7 bases fitting TRBD1. V was clipped by 6 bases and J by 6 bases; unmatched bases: 11. Per germline, CDR1 SQVTM and CDR2 ANQGSEA. This CDR3 is built from 14 residues. In DNA form, the CDR3 reads TGCAGCGTGGAGCCGGGACAGAAGATCAATGAGCAGTTCTTC. As protein: CSVEPGQKINEQFF.

V and J are TRBV13 and TRBJ2-7; D might be TRBD1 (6 bases). V was clipped by 4 bases and J by 3 bases, with 16 bases between them. The CDR3 loop spans 15 amino acids. Germline CDR1 is PRHDT and CDR2 is FYEKMQ (reference sequence). CDR3 DNA sequence: TGTGCCAGCAGCTATGGTGGGGGCCCTCACTACGAGCAGTACTTC. Residues: CASSYGGGPHYEQYF.

This clone was counted a few times. Other DNA sequences within the sample encode an identical CDR3. V is TRBV18 and J is TRBJ2-5; 10 bases map to TRBD1. Germline assignment: CDR1 KGHSH and CDR2 LQKENI. V was clipped by 6 bases and J by 2 bases; unmatched bases: 6. This CDR3 comprises 15 residues. Here the CDR3 reads CASSDGTGAQETQYF. The CDR3 DNA sequence: TGTGCCAGCTCGGATGGGACAGGGGCTCAAGAGACCCAGTACTTC.

The chain combines TRBV9 with TRBJ2-6; the D is unclear. V lost 0 bases to trimming and J lost 1 base, with 5 bases between them. The germline CDR1 and CDR2 sequences are SGDLS and YYNGEE. This CDR3 has 15 residues. The CDR3 sequence is CASSVVGSGANVLTF. DNA of the CDR3: TGTGCCAGCAGCGTAGTAGGGTCTGGGGCCAACGTCCTGACTTTC.

The rearrangement joins TRBV10-3 to TRBJ2-1; 7 bases align to TRBD2. This CDR3 has 14 amino acids. Trimming took 2 bases from V and 8 from J; bases not matched to a gene: 6. CDR1 and CDR2 (germline): ENHRY, SYGVKD. The CDR3, as DNA: TGTGCCATCAGTGAGACCGGCGGGAGTGATGAGCAGTTCTTC. Its protein is CAISETGGSDEQFF.

The chain has TRBV5-4 and TRBJ1-4, with unresolved D. The CDR3 loop spans 14 amino acids. The V gene's germline CDR1 is SGHNT and CDR2 YYREEE (reference sequence). The V gene lost 4 bases and the J gene lost 1 base, with 8 bases spanning the gap. The CDR3 loop is CASSVRGTNEKLFF. The CDR3 nucleotides are TGTGCCAGCAGCGTACGGGGAACTAATGAAAAACTGTTTTTT. The full variable domain, in which reference TRBV5-4 and TRBJ1-4 provide the parts outside the CDR3, is ETGVTQSPTHLIKTRGQQVTLRCSSQSGHNTVSWYQQALGQGPQFIFQYYREEENGRGNFPPRFSGLQFPNYSSELNVNALELDDSALYLCASSVRGTNEKLFFGSGTQLSVL.

The chain carries TRBV30 and TRBJ2-1; D is undetermined. Trimming pared 5 bases from V and 4 bases from J, leaving 15 bases between. The germline V gene has CDR1 GTSNPN and CDR2 SVGIG (reference sequence). This CDR3 spans 14 amino acids. Here the CDR3 DNA reads TGTGCCTGGGACCGGGCAGAAAGGTACAATGAGCAGTTCTTC. Its translation is CAWDRAERYNEQFF.

The V call is TRBV7-8, the J call TRBJ2-7; no reliable D call. This CDR3 has 13 amino acids. The germline V gene has CDR1 SGHVS and CDR2 FQNEAQ. Trimming took 7 bases from V and 2 from J, leaving 12 bases between them. The CDR3 sequence: CASTINDPYEQYF. CDR3 DNA: TGTGCCAGCACGATTAACGACCCCTACGAGCAGTACTTC.

A single count supports this clone. This chain connects TRBV7-2 to TRBJ1-2, with D possibly being TRBD1 (5 bases). V shed 3 bases and J shed 0 bases, with 11 bases lying between them. Germline V gene sequence: CDR1 SGHTA, CDR2 FQGNSA. The CDR3 is 15 amino acids. This chain's CDR3 is CASSFLGPSNYGYTF. The CDR3 DNA follows: TGTGCCAGCAGCTTCTTGGGACCGTCTAACTATGGCTACACCTTC.

This clone was counted a single time. The chain uses TRBV5-4 and TRBJ2-1; possibly TRBD2 for D (6 bases). V was pared by 0 bases and J by 7 bases, with 17 bases between. This CDR3 is 16 amino acids long. Germline CDR1 SGHNT, CDR2 YYREEE (reference sequence). The CDR3 spells CASSLGGASVRNEQFF. The DNA of the CDR3 is TGTGCCAGCAGCTTGGGTGGGGCTAGCGTTCGTAATGAGCAGTTCTTC.

The rearrangement joins TRBV9 to TRBJ1-1; TRBD1 agrees at 8 bases. The CDR3 spans 12 residues. Germline CDR1 is SGDLS and CDR2 is YYNGEE. The junction had 3 bases not matched to a gene; V was cut back by 2 bases and J by 9 bases. CDR3 DNA sequence: TGTGCCAGCAGCGTCGGACAGGGTAAAGCTTTCTTT. Translated: CASSVGQGKAFF.

This clone was found many times. J is TRBJ2-1 and V is TRBV5-1; 11 bases agree with TRBD2. Germline V gives CDR1 SGHRS, CDR2 YFSETQ. The CDR3 runs to 15 residues. V dropped 6 bases and J dropped 4; count of bases not matched to a gene: 6. In DNA, the CDR3 is TGCGCCAGCACGGAGACTAGCGGGACTTACAATGAGCAGTTCTTC. This gives the protein CASTETSGTYNEQFF.

The chain couples TRBV19 to TRBJ2-3, with 10 bases aligning to TRBD2. Looked up from germline, CDR1 is LNHDA and CDR2 is SQIVND (reference sequence). The CDR3 extends over 15 amino acids. The ends lost 5 bases at V and 5 bases at J; junction bases unmatched: 7. The CDR3 DNA is TGTGCCAGTAGTTACAGCGGGAGGGCCGGAGATACGCAGTATTTT. Protein product: CASSYSGRAGDTQYF.

The rearrangement links TRBV15 to TRBJ2-7; D possibly corresponds to TRBD1 (7 bases). The V end was cut by 0 bases, the J end by 7 bases, with 16 bases between. The CDR3 runs to 15 residues. CDR1 and CDR2 from the germline V gene are LNHNV and YYDKDF (reference sequence). The CDR3 region has the DNA TGTGCCACCAGCAGAGATCTGGGCAGGGGGGAAGAGCAGTACTTC. Its protein product is CATSRDLGRGEEQYF.

The chain couples TRBV19 to TRBJ2-1, with 11 bases aligning to TRBD2. The V and J ends lost 7 bases and 1 base, in that order; junction bases with no gene match: 9. The CDR3 covers 17 residues. CDR1 and CDR2 from the germline V gene are LNHDA and SQIVND (reference sequence). The CDR3 DNA reads as TGTGCCAGTACCCATAGCGGGAGGGGCTGGTCCTACAATGAGCAGTTCTTC. Translated: CASTHSGRGWSYNEQFF.

The chain joins TRBV11-2 to TRBJ2-1; D might be TRBD2 (5 bases). Looked up from germline, CDR1 is SGHAT and CDR2 is FQNNGV. The CDR3 length is 14 residues. The V end was cut by 10 bases, the J end by 0 bases, with 13 bases between. The CDR3 bases are TGTGCCACCGGGGTAAGGAGCTCCTACAATGAGCAGTTCTTC. It is translated as CATGVRSSYNEQFF.

A word on this clone: Just one base apart from a much larger clone, this may be a read error. The chain couples TRBV5-1 to TRBJ1-1; TRBD1 might be the D (5 bases). The CDR3 consists of 14 residues. Germline loops: CDR1 SGHRS, CDR2 YFSETQ. The V end was cut by 0 bases, the J end by 1 base, with 7 bases between. This CDR3 reads CASSLEDTNTEAFF. Written as DNA, the CDR3 is TGCGCCAGCAGCTTGGAGGACACGAACACTGAAGCTTTCTTT.

The genes are TRBV5-6 and TRBJ2-7, with D uncertain. The V gene lost 3 bases and the J gene lost 1 base, with 11 bases spanning the gap. In germline, CDR1 is SGHDT, CDR2 YYEEEE. This CDR3 spans 14 amino acids. Here the CDR3 DNA reads TGTGCCAGCAGCTATGGAGTCAGTTCCTACGAGCAGTACTTC. Translated, it gives CASSYGVSSYEQYF.

The chain joins TRBV5-3 to TRBJ2-7; D is undetermined. TRBV5-3 is an open reading frame, and its role is uncertain. The CDR3 sequence is 16 residues long. V was clipped by 3 bases and J by 0 bases, with 16 bases between them. DNA for the CDR3: TGTGCCAGAAGCTCGAGTCGGAGTTCGAGCTCCTACGAGCAGTACTTC. The encoded protein is CARSSSRSSSSYEQYF.

The chain is built from TRBV2 and TRBJ2-5, with a weak D call TRBD1 (6 bases). The ends were cut back, 9 bases at V and 2 bases at J, with 7 bases in the middle. CDR1 and CDR2 (germline): SNHLY, FYNNEI. CDR3 length equals 11 residues. CDR3: CARGAQETQYF. Here the CDR3 DNA reads TGTGCCAGGGGGGCTCAAGAGACCCAGTACTTC.

This chain uses TRBV6-5 with TRBJ1-4; TRBD1 is a possible D gene (5 bases). CDR3 length: 15 amino acids. V lost 6 bases and J lost 5, with 16 bases in between. Looked up from germline, CDR1 is MNHEY and CDR2 is SVGAGI. The CDR3 DNA follows: TGTGCCAGCAGGAGAGACTCAGGGAGGAATGAAAAACTGTTTTTT. It codes for CASRRDSGRNEKLFF.

This chain uses TRBV7-8 with TRBJ2-3; tentatively, D is TRBD2 (6 bases). Trimming removed 6 bases from V and 1 base from J, with 14 bases in between. Germline V CDR1 and CDR2: SGHVS, FQNEAQ. This CDR3 contains 15 residues. The CDR3 loop reads CASRAGLRGTDTQYF. Here the CDR3 DNA reads TGTGCCAGCAGGGCGGGACTTAGGGGCACAGATACGCAGTATTTT.

The chain carries TRBV6-5 and TRBJ1-6, with TRBD1 identical over 9 bases. The CDR3 length is 14 residues. With 6 bases clipped from V and 6 bases from J, the junction kept 3 bases outside the gene matches. Germline lookup yields CDR1 MNHEY and CDR2 SVGAGI. The CDR3 is CASRGTGFNSPLHF. CDR3 nucleotide sequence: TGTGCCAGCAGAGGGACAGGGTTTAATTCACCCCTCCACTTT.